The rows below give T cell receptor beta chains drawn from one sample of a study of cytomegalovirus exposure and HLA in healthy donors. Produced via immunoSEQ multiplex PCR; TCRdb's table is partial and in-frame only. The repertoire holds 99,000 or so clones, with around 77% as singletons. The sample was PBMCs. The origin of the receptors is a woman in her thirties or forties in good health and CMV-seropositive. The conserved cysteine and the conserved F or W are not part of the CDR3 here. Where a row states a size, it is once, few, many or the class of an expanded clone; other rows omit it.

CDR3: ASSFSPPGLVPNEQY
size: NA
length: 15
V: TRBV27
J: TRBJ2-7

CDR3: ASSRALFSSYNEQF
size: NA
length: 14
V: TRBV18
J: TRBJ2-1

CDR3: AISRSRAKGDTEAF
size: NA
length: 14
V: TRBV10-3
J: TRBJ1-1

CDR3: ATQETEAYEQY
size: NA
length: 11
V: TRBV15
J: TRBJ2-7

CDR3: ASRAGQGNTEAF
size: NA
length: 12
V: TRBV6-5
J: TRBJ1-1

CDR3: SVDPSGGRAF
size: NA
length: 10
V: TRBV29-1
J: TRBJ1-1

CDR3: ASSSGDGVLSPLH
size: NA
length: 13
V: TRBV5-1
J: TRBJ1-6

CDR3: ASSLLGQGPEYYEQY
size: few
length: 15
V: TRBV28
J: TRBJ2-7

CDR3: ASSFKHRGRGTNEKLF
size: NA
length: 16
V: TRBV11-2
J: TRBJ1-4

CDR3: ASSSRGWNTGELF
size: NA
length: 13
V: TRBV6-5
J: TRBJ2-2

CDR3: ASSPIGGGALGELF
size: NA
length: 14
V: TRBV7-2
J: TRBJ2-2

CDR3: SVPMTSRNEQF
size: few
length: 11
V: TRBV29-1
J: TRBJ2-1

CDR3: ASSLDAGGDTQY
size: NA
length: 12
V: TRBV11-2
J: TRBJ2-3

CDR3: ASSATSGMYEQY
size: NA
length: 12
V: TRBV5-1
J: TRBJ2-7

CDR3: ASSPMTPGWGTDTQY
size: NA
length: 15
V: TRBV25-1
J: TRBJ2-3

CDR3: ASSFAWVSGGYT
size: NA
length: 12
V: TRBV7-9
J: TRBJ1-2

CDR3: ASSLEQAQF
size: once
length: 9
V: TRBV5-1
J: TRBJ2-1

CDR3: ASSLGGGLTDTQY
size: NA
length: 13
V: TRBV27
J: TRBJ2-3

CDR3: ASSVVEGNTEAF
size: NA
length: 12
V: TRBV9
J: TRBJ1-1

CDR3: ASSWSWEAF
size: NA
length: 9
V: TRBV2
J: TRBJ1-1

CDR3: ASSQDPGTGRYEQY
size: NA
length: 14
V: TRBV4-1
J: TRBJ2-7

CDR3: ASSSNQGARAF
size: NA
length: 11
V: TRBV5-1
J: TRBJ1-1

CDR3: ASSLLQGAEGYT
size: NA
length: 12
V: TRBV28
J: TRBJ1-2

CDR3: ASSIQVGTGELF
size: NA
length: 12
V: TRBV5-4
J: TRBJ2-2

CDR3: ASSEGGRARHEQF
size: NA
length: 13
V: TRBV7-9
J: TRBJ2-1

CDR3: ASRPTAANTGELF
size: NA
length: 13
V: TRBV28
J: TRBJ2-2

CDR3: ASSFRYRGEAF
size: NA
length: 11
V: TRBV5-5
J: TRBJ1-1

CDR3: ASSYSGTGGGYGYT
size: NA
length: 14
V: TRBV6-5
J: TRBJ1-2

CDR3: ARPQGDCYEQY
size: few
length: 11
V: TRBV19
J: TRBJ2-7

CDR3: ASTLTGDRTEAF
size: few
length: 12
V: TRBV27
J: TRBJ1-1

CDR3: ASSPVAKYEQY
size: NA
length: 11
V: TRBV13
J: TRBJ2-7

CDR3: ASSLRRDSRSGNTIY
size: NA
length: 15
V: TRBV7-9
J: TRBJ1-3

CDR3: ATSIWTAQETQY
size: NA
length: 12
V: TRBV15
J: TRBJ2-5

CDR3: ASSNVRDRPKTQY
size: NA
length: 13
V: TRBV11-2
J: TRBJ2-5

CDR3: ASSYPRGGSYEQY
size: NA
length: 13
V: TRBV6-5
J: TRBJ2-7

CDR3: ASGNHSGTNYEQY
size: NA
length: 13
V: TRBV12-5
J: TRBJ2-7

CDR3: ASSISGGVYNEQF
size: once
length: 13
V: TRBV9
J: TRBJ2-1

CDR3: AGSRDTNSYEQY
size: NA
length: 12
V: TRBV4-1
J: NA

CDR3: ATSRDGTLGQLNTEAF
size: NA
length: 16
V: TRBV15
J: TRBJ1-1

CDR3: ASSSGNSPLH
size: few
length: 10
V: TRBV7-3
J: TRBJ1-6

CDR3: ASSLRDSTDTQY
size: NA
length: 12
V: TRBV27
J: TRBJ2-3

CDR3: ASSEGTGSYGYT
size: NA
length: 12
V: TRBV5-1
J: TRBJ1-2